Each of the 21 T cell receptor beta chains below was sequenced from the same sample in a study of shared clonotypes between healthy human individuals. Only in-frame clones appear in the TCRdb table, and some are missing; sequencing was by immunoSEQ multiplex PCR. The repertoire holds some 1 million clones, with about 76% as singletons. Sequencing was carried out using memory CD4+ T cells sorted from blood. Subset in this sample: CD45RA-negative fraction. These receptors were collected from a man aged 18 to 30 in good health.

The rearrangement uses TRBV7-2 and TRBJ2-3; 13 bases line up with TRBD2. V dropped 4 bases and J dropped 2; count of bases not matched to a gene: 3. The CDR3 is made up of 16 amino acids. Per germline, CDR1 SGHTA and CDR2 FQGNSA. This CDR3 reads CASSYTSGRVTDTQYF. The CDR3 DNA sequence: TGTGCCAGCAGCTATACTAGCGGGAGGGTCACAGATACGCAGTATTTT.

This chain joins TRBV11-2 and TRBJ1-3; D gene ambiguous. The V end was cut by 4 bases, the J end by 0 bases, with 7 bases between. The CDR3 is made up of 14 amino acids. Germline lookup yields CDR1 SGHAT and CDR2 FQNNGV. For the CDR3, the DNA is TGTGCCAGCAGCTATGGAGCCTCTGGAAACACCATATATTTT. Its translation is CASSYGASGNTIYF.

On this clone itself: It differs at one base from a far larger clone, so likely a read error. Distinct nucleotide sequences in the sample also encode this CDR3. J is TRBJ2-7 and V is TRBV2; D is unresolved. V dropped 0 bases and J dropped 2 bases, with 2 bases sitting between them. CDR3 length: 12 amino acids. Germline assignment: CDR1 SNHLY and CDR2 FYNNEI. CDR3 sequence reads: CASSEAPYEQYF. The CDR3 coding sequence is TGTGCCAGCAGTGAAGCCCCCTACGAGCAGTACTTC. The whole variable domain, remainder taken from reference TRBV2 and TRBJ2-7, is EPEVTQTPSHQVTQMGQEVILRCVPISNHLYFYWYRQILGQKVEFLVSFYNNEISEKSEIFDDQFSVERPDGSNFTLKIRSTKLEDSAMYFCASSEAPYEQYFGPGTRLTVT.

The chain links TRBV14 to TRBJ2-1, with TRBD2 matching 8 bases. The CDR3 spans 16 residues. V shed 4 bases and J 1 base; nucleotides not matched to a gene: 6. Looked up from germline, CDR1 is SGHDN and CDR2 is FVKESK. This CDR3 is CASSPITSGSYNEQFF. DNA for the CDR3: TGTGCCAGCAGCCCTATAACTAGCGGATCCTACAATGAGCAGTTCTTC.

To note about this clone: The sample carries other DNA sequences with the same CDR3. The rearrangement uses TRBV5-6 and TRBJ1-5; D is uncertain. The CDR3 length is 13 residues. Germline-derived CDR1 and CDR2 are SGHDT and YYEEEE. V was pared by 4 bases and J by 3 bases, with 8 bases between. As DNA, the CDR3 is TGTGCCAGCAGCATCGGCCCCAATCAGCCCCAGCATTTT. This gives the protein CASSIGPNQPQHF.

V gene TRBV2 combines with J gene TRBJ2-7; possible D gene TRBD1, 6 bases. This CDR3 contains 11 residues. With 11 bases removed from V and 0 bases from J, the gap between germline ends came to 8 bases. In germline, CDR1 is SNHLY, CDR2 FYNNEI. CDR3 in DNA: TGTGCCGGGGGCAGCTCCTACGAGCAGTACTTC. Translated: CAGGSSYEQYF.

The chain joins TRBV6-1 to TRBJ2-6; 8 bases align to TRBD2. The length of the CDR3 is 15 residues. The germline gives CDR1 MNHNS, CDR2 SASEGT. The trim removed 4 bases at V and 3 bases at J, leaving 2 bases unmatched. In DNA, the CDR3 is TGTGCCAGCAGTGCGGGGGGGCTTGGGGCCAACGTCCTGACTTTC. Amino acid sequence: CASSAGGLGANVLTF.

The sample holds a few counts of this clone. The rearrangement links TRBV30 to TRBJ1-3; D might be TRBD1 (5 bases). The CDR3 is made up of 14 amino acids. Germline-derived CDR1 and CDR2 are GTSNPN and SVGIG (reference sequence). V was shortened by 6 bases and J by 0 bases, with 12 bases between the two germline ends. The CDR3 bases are TGTGCCTGTCGGCGAGGGGCCTCTGGAAACACCATATATTTT. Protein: CACRRGASGNTIYF.

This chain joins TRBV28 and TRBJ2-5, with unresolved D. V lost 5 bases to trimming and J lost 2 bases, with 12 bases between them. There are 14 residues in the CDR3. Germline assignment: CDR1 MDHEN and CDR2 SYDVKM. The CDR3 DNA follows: TGTGCCAGCAGTCGACAAGGCAGACAAGAGACCCAGTACTTC. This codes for CASSRQGRQETQYF.

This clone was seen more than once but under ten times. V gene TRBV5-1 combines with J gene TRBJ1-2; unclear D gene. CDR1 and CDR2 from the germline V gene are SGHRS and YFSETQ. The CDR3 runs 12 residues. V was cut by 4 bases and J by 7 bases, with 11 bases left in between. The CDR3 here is CASSQDTAGYTF. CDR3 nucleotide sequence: TGCGCCAGCAGCCAAGACACGGCTGGCTACACCTTC.

The CDR3 DNA follows: TGTGCCAGCTCACCACAAATTCCTCATGACGGGGCCAACGTCCTGACTTTC. It specifies CASSPQIPHDGANVLTF. The chain carries TRBV18 and TRBJ2-6, with unresolved D. Germline-derived CDR1 and CDR2 are KGHSH and LQKENI. Trimming took off 1 base at V and 4 bases at J, with 14 bases between the two ends. This CDR3 is 17 amino acids long.

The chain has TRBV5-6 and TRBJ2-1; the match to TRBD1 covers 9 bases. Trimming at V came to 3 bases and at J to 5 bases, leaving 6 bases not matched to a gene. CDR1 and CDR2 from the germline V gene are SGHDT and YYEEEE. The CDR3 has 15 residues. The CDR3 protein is CASSSGTGRHNEQFF. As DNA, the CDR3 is TGTGCCAGCAGCTCGGGGACAGGGAGACACAATGAGCAGTTCTTC.

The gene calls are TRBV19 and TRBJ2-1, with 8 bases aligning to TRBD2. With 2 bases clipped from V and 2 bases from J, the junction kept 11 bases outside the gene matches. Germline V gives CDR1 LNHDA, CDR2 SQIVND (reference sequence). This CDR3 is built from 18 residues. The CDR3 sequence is CASSISQAGVTAYNEQFF. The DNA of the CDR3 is TGTGCCAGTAGTATATCCCAAGCGGGAGTAACAGCCTACAATGAGCAGTTCTTC. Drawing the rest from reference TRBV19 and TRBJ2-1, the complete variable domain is DGGITQSPKYLFRKEGQNVTLSCEQNLNHDAMYWYRQDPGQGLRLIYYSQIVNDFQKGDIAEGYSVSREKKESFPLTVTSAQKNPTAFYLCASSISQAGVTAYNEQFFGPGTRLTVL.

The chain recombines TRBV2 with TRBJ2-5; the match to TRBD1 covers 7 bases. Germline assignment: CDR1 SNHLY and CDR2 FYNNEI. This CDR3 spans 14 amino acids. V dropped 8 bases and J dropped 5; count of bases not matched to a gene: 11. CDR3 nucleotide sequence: TGTGCCAGCCAACTCAGGGGGAGTGGTGAGACCCAGTACTTC. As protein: CASQLRGSGETQYF.

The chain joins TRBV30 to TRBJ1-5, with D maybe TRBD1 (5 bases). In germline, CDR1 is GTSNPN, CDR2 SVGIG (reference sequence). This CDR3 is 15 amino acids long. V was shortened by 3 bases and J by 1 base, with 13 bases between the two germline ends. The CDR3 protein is CAWRPTGASNQPQHF. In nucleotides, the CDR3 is TGTGCCTGGAGGCCAACCGGGGCGAGCAATCAGCCCCAGCATTTT.

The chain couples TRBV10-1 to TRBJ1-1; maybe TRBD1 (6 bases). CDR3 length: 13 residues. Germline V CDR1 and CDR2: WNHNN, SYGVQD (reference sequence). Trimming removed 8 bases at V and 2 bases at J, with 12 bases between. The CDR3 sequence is CASVGQGNTEAFF. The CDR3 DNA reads TGCGCCAGCGTGGGACAAGGAAACACTGAAGCTTTCTTT.

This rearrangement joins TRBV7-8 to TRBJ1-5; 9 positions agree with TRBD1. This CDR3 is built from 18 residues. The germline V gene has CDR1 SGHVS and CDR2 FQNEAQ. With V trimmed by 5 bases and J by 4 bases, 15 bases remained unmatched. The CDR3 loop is CASSTRRGGQGPNQPQHF. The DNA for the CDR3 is TGTGCCAGCAGCACCCGCCGGGGGGGACAGGGACCTAATCAGCCCCAGCATTTT.

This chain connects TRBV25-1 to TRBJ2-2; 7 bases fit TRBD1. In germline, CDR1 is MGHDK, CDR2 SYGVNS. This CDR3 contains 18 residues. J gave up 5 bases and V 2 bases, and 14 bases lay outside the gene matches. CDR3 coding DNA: TGTGCCAGCAGTGAAAGGACAGGTTCCATGGGTTTGACCGGGGAGCTGTTTTTT. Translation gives CASSERTGSMGLTGELFF. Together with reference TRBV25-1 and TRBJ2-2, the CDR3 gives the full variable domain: EADIYQTPRYLVIGTGKKITLECSQTMGHDKMYWYQQDPGMELHLIHYSYGVNSTEKGDLSSESTVSRIRTEHFPLTLESARPSHTSQYLCASSERTGSMGLTGELFFGEGSRLTVL.

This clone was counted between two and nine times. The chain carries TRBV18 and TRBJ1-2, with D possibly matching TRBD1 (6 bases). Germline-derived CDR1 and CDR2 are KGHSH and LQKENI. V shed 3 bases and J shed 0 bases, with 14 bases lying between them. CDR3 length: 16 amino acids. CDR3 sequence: CASSPDRGRANYGYTF. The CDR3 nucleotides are TGTGCCAGCTCACCGGATCGGGGGCGGGCTAACTATGGCTACACCTTC.

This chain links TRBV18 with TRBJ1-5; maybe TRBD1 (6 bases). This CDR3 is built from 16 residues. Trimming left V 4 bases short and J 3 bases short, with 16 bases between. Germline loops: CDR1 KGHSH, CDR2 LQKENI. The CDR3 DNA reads TGTGCCAGCTCACTAGGGACATCCGACCTCAATCAGCCCCAGCATTTT. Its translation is CASSLGTSDLNQPQHF.

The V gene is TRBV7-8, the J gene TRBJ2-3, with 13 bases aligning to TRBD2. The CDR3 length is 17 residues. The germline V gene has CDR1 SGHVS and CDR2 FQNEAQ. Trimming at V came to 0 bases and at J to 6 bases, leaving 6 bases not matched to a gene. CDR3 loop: CASSLAGLAGLSDTQYF. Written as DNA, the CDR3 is TGTGCCAGCAGCTTAGCGGGACTAGCGGGGCTCTCGGATACGCAGTATTTT.